A selection of T cell receptor beta chains follows, all from one sample in a study of T cells in Graves' hyperthyroidism and ophthalmopathy. TCRdb recomputed calls from the multiplex PCR reads with MiXCR, one row per CDR3 protein. The data show 660,000 or so distinct CDR3 sequences, 20% to 25% seen once. The sample comprised blood. These TCRs come from a man aged 30 to 39 with Graves' ophthalmopathy. Both conserved end residues are part of each CDR3.

v_call	j_call	cdr3_aa
TRBV19	TRBJ2-4	CASSPTSGSRNIQYF
TRBV20-1	TRBJ1-5	CSARDQGPYSNQPQHF
TRBV29-1	TRBJ2-7	CSVVLERRGLEQYF
TRBV6-1	TRBJ2-5	CASRVASGRVETQYF
TRBV12-3/TRBV12-4	TRBJ2-7	CASSPGTSGRAYEQYF
TRBV6-2/TRBV6-3	TRBJ1-2	CASSSGQVVNYGYTF
TRBV7-2	TRBJ1-4	CASSPGRGETTNEKLFF
TRBV12-3/TRBV12-4	TRBJ1-1	CASSPGRGTEAFF
TRBV15	TRBJ2-7	CATSKDTGYEQYF
TRBV6-1	TRBJ1-1	CASSQHSTGANTEAFF
TRBV30	TRBJ1-2	CAWRGLPGWYTF